This is a list of T cell receptor beta chains from one sample in a study of human T cells and chemical hapten exposure. MiXCR, run by TCRdb on the RACE reads, gives a single entry per CDR3 protein. In the table there are 35,000 to 50,000 distinct CDR3 sequences, under 12% of which are singletons. This specimen consisted of whole blood, obtained in connection with sensitization to the hapten diphenylcyclopropenone (DPC). These receptors all stem from a man aged 25 to 45 with alopecia areata. Some clones in this sample may be carry-over from other donors' samples. CDR3s include the opening cysteine and the closing phenylalanine or tryptophan. A D gene is named only where the DNA matches it firmly. Clone size appears in some rows only: once, few, many, or a class for an expanded clone.

TRBV21-1,.,few,TRBJ2-4,CASSKGTVAKNIQYF,TGTGCCAGCAGCAAAGGAACGGTAGCCAAAAACATTCAGTACTTC
TRBV3-1,.,many,TRBJ1-2,CASSQDRYGEIANYGYTF,TGTGCCAGCAGCCAAGATCGGTACGGTGAAATCGCTAACTATGGCTACACCTTC
TRBV7-2,.,.,TRBJ1-1,CASSLQNEAFF,TGTGCCAGCAGCCTCCAGAATGAAGCTTTCTTT
TRBV28,TRBD2,.,TRBJ2-3,CASLRGRADTQYF,TGTGCCAGCCTGCGTGGGAGGGCAGATACGCAGTATTTT
TRBV7-6,TRBD2,.,TRBJ2-3,CASSLTLTGLVGADTQYF,TGTGCCAGCAGCTTAACTCTCACTGGACTAGTAGGGGCAGATACGCAGTATTTT
TRBV10-3,.,many,TRBJ2-2,CAISHDGTRGGELFF,TGTGCCATCAGCCACGACGGGACCAGGGGCGGGGAGCTGTTTTTT
TRBV5-1,.,many,TRBJ2-5,CASSLEWTGETQYF,TGCGCCAGCAGCTTGGAGTGGACCGGAGAGACCCAGTACTTC
TRBV3-1,.,.,TRBJ2-7,CASSQVSEQYF,TGTGCCAGCAGCCAAGTCTCCGAGCAGTACTTC
TRBV3-1,.,many,TRBJ1-6,CASSHLLAARNSPLHF,TGTGCCAGCAGCCATTTGCTTGCGGCAAGGAATTCACCCCTCCACTTT
TRBV6-5,TRBD1,few,TRBJ2-1,CASSYDSGTGGNEQFF,TGTGCCAGCAGTTACGACTCCGGGACAGGGGGCAATGAGCAGTTCTTC
TRBV14,TRBD1,many,TRBJ1-1,CASSPTGLNTEAFF,TGTGCCAGCAGCCCGACAGGGCTGAACACTGAAGCTTTCTTT
TRBV6-6,TRBD2,few,TRBJ2-1,CASRPPGTSIGNEQFF,TGTGCCAGCAGGCCTCCTGGGACTAGCATCGGCAATGAGCAGTTCTTC
TRBV15,.,.,TRBJ1-1,CATSRDGGSEAFF,TGTGCCACCAGCAGAGACGGGGGGTCTGAAGCTTTCTTT
TRBV6-1,TRBD2,few,TRBJ2-2,CASSETGGRGELFF,TGTGCCAGCAGTGAAACGGGGGGTCGCGGGGAGCTGTTTTTT
TRBV6-2/TRBV6-3,.,few,TRBJ2-2,CASSSSRATGELFF,TGTGCCAGCAGCTCCTCTAGGGCCACCGGGGAGCTGTTTTTT
TRBV18,.,.,TRBJ2-5,CASSPLPETQYF,TGTGCCAGCTCACCATTACCAGAGACCCAGTACTTC
TRBV21-1,.,.,TRBJ2-2,CASSKAVSDGTGELFF,TGTGCCAGCAGCAAAGCGGTGAGCGATGGCACCGGGGAGCTGTTTTTT
TRBV12-3/TRBV12-4,TRBD1,few,TRBJ1-6,CASSSPTGTYSPLHF,TGTGCCAGCAGTTCCCCGACAGGGACCTATTCACCCCTCCACTTT
TRBV5-6,.,few,TRBJ1-5,CASSSQGKRDQPQHF,TGTGCCAGCAGCAGCCAGGGCAAGAGGGATCAGCCCCAGCATTTT
TRBV7-9,TRBD1,few,TRBJ2-1,CASRVTRQGANNEQFF,TGTGCCAGCAGAGTAACGAGACAGGGGGCCAACAATGAGCAGTTCTTC
TRBV11-2,.,.,TRBJ2-2,CASSLGGRSNTGELFF,TGTGCCAGCAGCTTAGGGGGTAGATCGAACACCGGGGAGCTGTTTTTT
TRBV10-2,TRBD2,.,TRBJ2-3,CASSPIAGGPGDTQYF,TGCGCCAGCAGCCCCATAGCGGGGGGGCCTGGAGATACGCAGTATTTT
TRBV29-1,TRBD2,.,TRBJ2-1,CSVGREAFYNEQFF,TGCAGCGTTGGGCGGGAGGCTTTCTACAATGAGCAGTTCTTC
TRBV7-2,.,.,TRBJ2-3,CASSLDSTDTQYF,TGTGCCAGCAGCTTAGACAGCACAGATACGCAGTATTTT
TRBV29-1,.,many,TRBJ1-1,CSVDGAPGNTEAFF,TGCAGCGTTGATGGTGCCCCTGGGAACACTGAAGCTTTCTTT
TRBV5-6,.,.,TRBJ2-5,CASSLESVRQYQETQYF,TGTGCCAGCAGCTTGGAGTCTGTCAGACAGTACCAAGAGACCCAGTACTTC
TRBV13,TRBD1,many,TRBJ1-2,CASSLGYRGIKGYTF,TGTGCCAGCAGCTTAGGGTACAGGGGGATAAAAGGCTACACCTTC
TRBV20-1,.,many,TRBJ2-1,CSARDVLAANNEQFF,TGCAGTGCTAGAGATGTGTTGGCGGCTAACAATGAGCAGTTCTTC
TRBV5-4,.,many,TRBJ2-7,CASSLGQVASYEQYF,TGTGCCAGCAGCTTGGGACAGGTAGCGAGCTACGAGCAGTACTTC
TRBV12-3/TRBV12-4,.,.,TRBJ2-3,CASSPLADTQYF,TGTGCCAGCAGTCCCCTAGCCGATACGCAGTATTTT
TRBV7-3,.,few,TRBJ2-1,CASSHGRGYNEQFF,TGTGCCAGCAGCCATGGCCGGGGGTACAATGAGCAGTTCTTC
TRBV15,TRBD1,medium-sized,TRBJ2-2,CATSRGTGDTGELFF,TGTGCCACCAGCAGGGGAACAGGGGACACCGGGGAGCTGTTTTTT
TRBV29-1,.,many,TRBJ1-5,CSVGTSSNQPQHF,TGCAGCGTTGGGACCTCTAGCAATCAGCCCCAGCATTTT
TRBV19,.,few,TRBJ1-5,CASSYSGVLSQHF,TGTGCCAGTAGTTATTCCGGGGTCTTGTCCCAGCATTTT
TRBV24-1,.,.,TRBJ1-1,CATTRSTREAFF,TGTGCCACCACTCGAAGCACTAGAGAGGCTTTCTTT
TRBV11-2,.,many,TRBJ2-1,CASSRRQTYNEQFF,TGTGCCAGCAGCCGCAGACAGACCTACAATGAGCAGTTCTTC
TRBV20-1,.,many,TRBJ2-1,CSAPRAGNNEQFF,TGCAGTGCCCCACGGGCAGGAAACAATGAGCAGTTCTTC
TRBV19,.,.,TRBJ1-5,CASSTATGNQPQHF,TGTGCCAGTAGTACCGCGACAGGTAATCAGCCCCAGCATTTT
TRBV7-8,TRBD2,many,TRBJ2-5,CASSLLGGQETQYF,TGTGCCAGCAGCTTACTCGGGGGGCAAGAGACCCAGTACTTC
TRBV30,.,few,TRBJ2-1,CAWSGASSYNEQFF,TGTGCCTGGAGTGGGGCGAGCTCCTACAATGAGCAGTTCTTC
TRBV5-5,.,few,TRBJ1-5,CASSLWADQPQHF,TGTGCCAGCAGCTTGTGGGCGGATCAGCCCCAGCATTTT
TRBV6-5,TRBD1,many,TRBJ2-3,CASKVTGTGSPDTQYF,TGTGCCAGCAAAGTAACCGGGACAGGCTCGCCAGATACGCAGTATTTT
TRBV11-3,TRBD2,few,TRBJ2-5,CASSILGLAGSRETQYF,TGTGCCAGCAGCATTCTCGGGCTAGCGGGAAGTCGAGAGACCCAGTACTTC
TRBV14,TRBD2,many,TRBJ2-2,CASSQGTSGRTGELFF,TGTGCCAGCAGCCAGGGTACTAGCGGGCGCACCGGGGAGCTGTTTTTT
TRBV20-1,TRBD2,.,TRBJ2-2,CSARGLAGTGELFF,TGCAGTGCTAGGGGACTAGCGGGCACCGGGGAGCTGTTTTTT
TRBV2,TRBD1,.,TRBJ1-5,CASRREVQGASQPQHF,TGTGCCAGCAGGAGAGAGGTCCAGGGGGCTAGTCAGCCCCAGCATTTT
TRBV5-1,TRBD1,many,TRBJ1-5,CASSPTGGNNQPQHF,TGCGCCAGCAGCCCTACAGGGGGCAACAATCAGCCCCAGCATTTT
TRBV18,.,many,TRBJ1-6,CASSPRDLDHSPLHF,TGTGCCAGCTCACCGAGGGACCTAGATCATTCACCCCTCCACTTT
TRBV6-2/TRBV6-3,.,.,TRBJ2-1,CASKPDGPKQFF,TGTGCCAGCAAGCCCGACGGTCCGAAGCAGTTCTTC
TRBV5-1,.,many,TRBJ2-1,CASSRVSYNEQFF,TGCGCCAGCAGCAGGGTGTCCTACAATGAGCAGTTCTTC
TRBV7-2,.,.,TRBJ2-3,CASSFSDLRTDTQYF,TGTGCCAGCAGCTTTAGTGACCTGCGCACAGATACGCAGTATTTT